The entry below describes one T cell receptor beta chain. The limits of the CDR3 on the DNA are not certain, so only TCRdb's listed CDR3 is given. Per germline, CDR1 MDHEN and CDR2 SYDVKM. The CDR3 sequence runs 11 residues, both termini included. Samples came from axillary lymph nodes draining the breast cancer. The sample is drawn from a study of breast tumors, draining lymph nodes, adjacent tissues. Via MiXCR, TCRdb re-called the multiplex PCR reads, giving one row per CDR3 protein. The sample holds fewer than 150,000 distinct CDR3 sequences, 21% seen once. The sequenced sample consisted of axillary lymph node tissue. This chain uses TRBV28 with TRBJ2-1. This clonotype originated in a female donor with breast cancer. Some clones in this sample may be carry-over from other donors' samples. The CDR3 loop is CASILDNEQFF.